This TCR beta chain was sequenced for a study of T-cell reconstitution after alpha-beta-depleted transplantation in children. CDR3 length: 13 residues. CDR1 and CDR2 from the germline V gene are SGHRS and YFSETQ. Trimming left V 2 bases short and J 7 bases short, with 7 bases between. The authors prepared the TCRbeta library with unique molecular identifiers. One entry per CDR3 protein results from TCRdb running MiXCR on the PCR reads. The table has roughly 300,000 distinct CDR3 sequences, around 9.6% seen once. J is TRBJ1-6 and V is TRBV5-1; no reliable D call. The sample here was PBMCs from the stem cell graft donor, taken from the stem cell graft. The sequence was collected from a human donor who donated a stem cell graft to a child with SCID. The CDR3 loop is CASSFSVNSPLHF. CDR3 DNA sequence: TGCGCCAGCAGCTTTTCGGTGAATTCACCCCTCCACTTT.